One and the same sample provided the 9 T cell receptor beta chains below, sequenced in a study of blood T cell repertoires in COVID-19 (TCRdb year 2020). The library was produced with the immunoSEQ multiplex PCR assay. Sourced from immuneACCESS, this table was stored by TCRdb with only in-frame sequences that have V and J called. A share of the clones is absent; for the studies checked, an unresolved V gene accounts for under half, and the remainder has no known explanation. This sample comprises 80,000 to 100,000 clones, about 82% of them detected only once. Over 20% of the sample belongs to the ten largest clones. Sequencing used peripheral blood. The source of these receptors is a woman aged 80 or over in a cohort sampled during active or convalescent COVID-19.

The rearrangement uses TRBV19 and TRBJ1-5, with D uncertain. Trimming took off 3 bases at V and 2 bases at J, with 5 bases between the two ends. This CDR3 has 13 amino acids. Per the germline V gene, CDR1 is LNHDA and CDR2 is SQIVND (reference sequence). Written as DNA, the CDR3 is TGTGCCAGTAGTATTACGGGCAATCAGCCCCAGCATTTT. Translating gives CASSITGNQPQHF. The variable domain in full, with the rest retrieved from reference TRBV19 and TRBJ1-5, is DGGITQSPKYLFRKEGQNVTLSCEQNLNHDAMYWYRQDPGQGLRLIYYSQIVNDFQKGDIAEGYSVSREKKESFPLTVTSAQKNPTAFYLCASSITGNQPQHFGDGTRLSIL.

This clone was seen a few times. The chain is built from TRBV5-1 and TRBJ1-2; D might be TRBD1 (5 bases). The ends were cut back, 5 bases at V and 5 bases at J, with 13 bases in the middle. This CDR3 spans 13 amino acids. CDR1 and CDR2 from the germline V gene are SGHRS and YFSETQ. The chain's CDR3 is CASRMGAGYGYTF. In DNA, the CDR3 is TGCGCCAGCAGGATGGGTGCAGGGTATGGCTACACCTTC.

The chain joins TRBV28 to TRBJ1-2; no clear D gene. Germline CDR1 and CDR2: MDHEN and SYDVKM. V was trimmed by 3 bases and J by 4 bases, leaving 9 bases between them. The CDR3 has 13 residues. The CDR3 sequence: CASSLEVVYGYTF. CDR3 DNA: TGTGCCAGCAGTTTGGAGGTGGTCTATGGCTACACCTTC.

The gene calls are TRBV5-5 and TRBJ2-7; perhaps TRBD1 as D (5 bases). This CDR3 spans 15 amino acids. Per the germline V gene, CDR1 is SGHKS and CDR2 is YYEKEE (reference sequence). Trimming removed 0 bases at V and 1 base at J, with 11 bases between. For the CDR3, the DNA is TGTGCCAGCAGCTTGGAAGGGGCCCTGTCCTACGAGCAGTACGTC. Protein: CASSLEGALSYEQYV.

The J gene is TRBJ1-1, the V gene TRBV7-2; TRBD1 aligns across 8 bases. The germline gives CDR1 SGHTA, CDR2 FQGNSA. V was clipped by 4 bases and J by 7 bases; unmatched bases: 8. The CDR3 sequence is 14 residues long. As DNA, the CDR3 is TGTGCCAGCAGCTCCCAGGACAGGGTAGGTGAAGCTTTCTTT. Encoded protein: CASSSQDRVGEAFF.

This clone has just one count. This rearrangement joins TRBV6-5 to TRBJ1-2; TRBD1 matches at 8 bases. Trimming took 1 base from V and 6 from J; bases not matched to a gene: 7. Germline V gene sequence: CDR1 MNHEY, CDR2 SVGAGI. The CDR3 loop spans 15 amino acids. The CDR3 DNA reads as TGTGCCAGCAGTTACTTTCGACAGGGGTTCCATGGCTACACCTTC. It encodes CASSYFRQGFHGYTF.

The chain couples TRBV11-3 to TRBJ1-4; D is possibly TRBD1 (6 bases). V lost 2 bases and J lost 0, with 19 bases in between. The CDR3 extends over 19 amino acids. Germline V gene lookup returns CDR1 SGHNT and CDR2 YENEEA. The CDR3 loop reads CASSLTDRIRGPTNEKLFF. The CDR3 DNA sequence: TGTGCCAGCAGCTTAACCGACAGGATTCGGGGCCCAACTAATGAAAAACTGTTTTTT.

This clone was picked up a small number of times. This chain links TRBV19 with TRBJ1-5, with no clear D. The germline gives CDR1 LNHDA, CDR2 SQIVND (reference sequence). V was pared by 7 bases and J by 0 bases, with 16 bases between. The CDR3 contains 16 residues. CDR3 coding DNA: TGTGCCAGTACCAAATTTTACAGCTATAGCAATCAGCCCCAGCATTTT. Its translation is CASTKFYSYSNQPQHF.

The chain combines TRBV28 with TRBJ2-1; weak D call: TRBD2 (7 bases). CDR1 is MDHEN and CDR2 is SYDVKM in the germline V gene. Between the trimmed V and J ends, which lost 7 bases and 0 bases, there was a span of 13 bases. CDR3 length: 15 residues. This CDR3 is CASKGGGSSYNEQFF. The CDR3 DNA is TGTGCCAGCAAAGGGGGGGGGAGCTCCTACAATGAGCAGTTCTTC. The complete variable domain, with remaining parts taken from reference TRBV28 and TRBJ2-1, reads DVKVTQSSRYLVKRTGEKVFLECVQDMDHENMFWYRQDPGLGLRLIYFSYDVKMKEKGDIPEGYSVSREKKERFSLILESASTNQTSMYLCASKGGGSSYNEQFFGPGTRLTVL.